This T cell receptor beta chain came from a study of T cell repertoires in cytomegalovirus infection. About the research overall: Matching HLA type and CMV infection were both indicated by public TCR beta signatures.

This clonotype was observed a few times. Its cognate antigen is unknown. Whole-study results and caveats: Identification of carriers of CMV plus the relevant HLA was performed using cumulative public TCR beta family frequency.

TCRdb re-analysed the reads in MiXCR, keeping a single row per CDR3 protein. The sample contains under 450,000 distinct CDR3 sequences, approximately 30% of which appear only once. The clonotype was recovered from a human donor in good health (CMV status not recorded). Some clones in this sample may be carry-over from other donors' samples. Specimen: cultured PBMCs, collected from culture after CMV antigen stimulation.

CDR3 bases: TGTGCCAGCAGTTCGACCGGGGCCGGGGGGACCCAGTACTTC. Translation gives CASSSTGAGGTQYF. V and J are TRBV6-6 and TRBJ2-5, with TRBD2 as a possible D gene (6 bases). This CDR3 has 14 amino acids. Germline V gives CDR1 MNHNY, CDR2 SVGAGI (reference sequence). The V gene lost 4 bases and the J gene lost 7 bases, with 16 bases spanning the gap.